This record concerns one TCR beta chain sequence. Its target is not known. This specimen comes from a study of T cell responses to AZD1222 COVID-19 vaccine. TCRdb's table, derived via immunoSEQ multiplex PCR, lists solely in-frame clones and lacks some. This table has 110,000 to 150,000 clones, 70% to 90% appearing once. Study-level results: The donor cohort was predominantly white British with a female majority, and clonal diversity may have been underestimated. Spike-specific TCR breadth and depth grew following two AZD1222 doses.

V dropped 5 bases and J dropped 5 bases, with 18 bases sitting between them. CDR1 and CDR2 (germline): MDHEN, SYDVKM. CDR3 length: 15 amino acids. This material consisted of peripheral blood, taken on day 0 of AZD1222 vaccination. The chain recombines TRBV28 with TRBJ2-5; the D gene is possibly TRBD2 (5 bases). The origin of this receptor is an adult in good health. The CDR3 loop is CASSPYQDWEETQYF. The CDR3 coding sequence is TGTGCCAGCAGTCCGTACCAGGATTGGGAGGAGACCCAGTACTTC.